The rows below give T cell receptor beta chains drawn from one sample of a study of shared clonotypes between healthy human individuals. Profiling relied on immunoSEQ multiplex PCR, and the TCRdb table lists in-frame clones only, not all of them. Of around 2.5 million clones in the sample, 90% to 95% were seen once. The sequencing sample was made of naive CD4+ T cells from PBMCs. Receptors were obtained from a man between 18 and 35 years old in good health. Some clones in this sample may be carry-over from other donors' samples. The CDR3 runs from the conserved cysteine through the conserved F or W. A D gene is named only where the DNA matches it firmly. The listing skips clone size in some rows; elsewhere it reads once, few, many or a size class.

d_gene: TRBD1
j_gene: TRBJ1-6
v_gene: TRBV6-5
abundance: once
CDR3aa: CASSYTGASSPLHF
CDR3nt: TGTGCCAGCAGTTACACAGGGGCCTCTTCACCCCTCCACTTT

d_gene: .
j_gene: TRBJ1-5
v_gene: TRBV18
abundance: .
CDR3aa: CASSPDRYQPQHF
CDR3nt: TGTGCCAGCTCACCAGACAGGTATCAGCCCCAGCATTTT

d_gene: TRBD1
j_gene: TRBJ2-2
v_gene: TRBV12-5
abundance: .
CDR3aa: CASRTGGVPGELFF
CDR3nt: TGTGCTAGCCGGACAGGGGGGGTTCCCGGGGAGCTGTTTTTT

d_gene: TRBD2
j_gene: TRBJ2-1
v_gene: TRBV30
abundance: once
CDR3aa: CAWGGREAEQFF
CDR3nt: TGTGCCTGGGGCGGGAGGGAGGCTGAGCAGTTCTTC

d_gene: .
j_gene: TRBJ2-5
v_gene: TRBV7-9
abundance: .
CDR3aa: CASSTAGGETQYF
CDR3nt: TGTGCCAGCAGCACGGCCGGTGGAGAGACCCAGTACTTC

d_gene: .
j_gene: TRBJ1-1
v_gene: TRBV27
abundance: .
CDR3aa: CASSLLSGRDEAFF
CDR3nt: TGTGCCAGCAGTTTATTGTCGGGGCGTGATGAAGCTTTCTTT

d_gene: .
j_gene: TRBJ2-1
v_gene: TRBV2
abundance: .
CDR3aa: CASSDALSYNEQFF
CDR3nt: TGTGCCAGCAGTGACGCCCTTTCATACAATGAGCAGTTCTTC

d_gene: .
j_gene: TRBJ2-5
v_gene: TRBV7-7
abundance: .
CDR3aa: CASSSGQIQETQYF
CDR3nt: TGTGCCAGCAGCTCTGGACAGATTCAAGAGACCCAGTACTTC

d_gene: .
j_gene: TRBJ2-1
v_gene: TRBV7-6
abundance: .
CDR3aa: CASSPPGGGNEQFF
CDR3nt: TGTGCCAGCAGCCCCCCTGGCGGAGGCAATGAGCAGTTCTTC

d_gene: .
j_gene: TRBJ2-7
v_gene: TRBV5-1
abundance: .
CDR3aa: CASSFTGPAYEQYF
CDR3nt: TGCGCCAGCAGCTTTACGGGCCCGGCCTACGAGCAGTACTTC

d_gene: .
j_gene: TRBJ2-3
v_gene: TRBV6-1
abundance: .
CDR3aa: CASSEAGGDTQYF
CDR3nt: TGTGCCAGCAGTGAAGCAGGGGGGGATACGCAGTATTTT

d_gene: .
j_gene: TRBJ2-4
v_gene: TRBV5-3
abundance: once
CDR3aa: CAKPPLQVVAKNIQYF
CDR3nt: TGTGCCAAACCCCCTCTACAGGTCGTAGCCAAAAACATTCAGTACTTC

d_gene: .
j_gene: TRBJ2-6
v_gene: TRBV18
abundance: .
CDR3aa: CASSPPWGRDSGGANVLTF
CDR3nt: TGTGCCAGCTCACCCCCTTGGGGTAGGGACTCGGGAGGGGCCAACGTCCTGACTTTC

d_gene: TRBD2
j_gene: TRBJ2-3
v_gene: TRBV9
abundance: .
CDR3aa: CASSGGLAVDTQYF
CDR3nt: TGTGCCAGCAGCGGGGGACTAGCGGTAGATACGCAGTATTTT

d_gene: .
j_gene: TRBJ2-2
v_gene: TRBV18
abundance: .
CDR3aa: CASSPLALNTGELFF
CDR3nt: TGTGCCAGCTCACCATTGGCACTTAACACCGGGGAGCTGTTTTTT

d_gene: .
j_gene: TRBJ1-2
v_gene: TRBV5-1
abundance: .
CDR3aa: CASSPGGRGGYTF
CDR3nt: TGCGCCAGCAGCCCCGGCGGTAGGGGCGGCTACACCTTC

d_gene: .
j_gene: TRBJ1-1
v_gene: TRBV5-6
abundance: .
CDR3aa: CASSLTVAGEAFF
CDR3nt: TGTGCCAGCAGCTTGACTGTCGCGGGTGAAGCTTTCTTT

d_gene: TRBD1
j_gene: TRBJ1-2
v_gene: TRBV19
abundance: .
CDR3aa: CASSPGGQIYGYTF
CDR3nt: TGTGCCAGTAGCCCCGGGGGACAGATCTATGGCTACACCTTC

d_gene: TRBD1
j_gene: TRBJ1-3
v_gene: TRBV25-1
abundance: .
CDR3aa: CASSEKRRQGRNTIYF
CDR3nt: TGTGCCAGCAGTGAAAAGAGGAGACAGGGAAGAAACACCATATATTTT

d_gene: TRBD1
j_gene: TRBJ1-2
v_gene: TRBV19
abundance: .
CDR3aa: CASSIEMGQTHYGYTF
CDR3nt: TGTGCCAGTAGTATCGAGATGGGACAGACTCACTATGGCTACACCTTC

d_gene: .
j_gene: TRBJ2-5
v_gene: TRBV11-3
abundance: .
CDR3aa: CASSLGIAGAQYF
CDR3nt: TGTGCCAGCAGCTTAGGGATTGCAGGGGCCCAGTACTTC

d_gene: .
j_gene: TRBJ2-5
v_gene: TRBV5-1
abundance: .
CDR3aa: CASSLEVGGTQYF
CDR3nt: TGCGCCAGCAGCTTGGAGGTCGGGGGGACCCAGTACTTC

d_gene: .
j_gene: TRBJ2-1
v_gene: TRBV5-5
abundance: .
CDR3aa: CASSLGATSYNEQFF
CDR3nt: TGTGCCAGCAGCTTGGGAGCTACCTCCTACAATGAGCAGTTCTTC

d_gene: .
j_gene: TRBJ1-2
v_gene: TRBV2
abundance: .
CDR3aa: CASSRRGSDYGYTF
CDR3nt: TGTGCCAGCAGTCGAAGGGGGTCGGACTATGGCTACACCTTC

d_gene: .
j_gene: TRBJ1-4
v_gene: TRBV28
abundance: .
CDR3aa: CASSLGLNEKLFF
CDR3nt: TGTGCCAGCAGTTTAGGTCTAAATGAAAAACTGTTTTTT

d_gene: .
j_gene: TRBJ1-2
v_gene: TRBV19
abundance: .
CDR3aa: CASERADLDNYGYTF
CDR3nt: TGTGCCAGTGAAAGGGCCGACCTGGATAACTATGGCTACACCTTC

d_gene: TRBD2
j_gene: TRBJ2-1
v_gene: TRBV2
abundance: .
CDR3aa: CASRLGLAGGPYNEQFF
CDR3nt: TGTGCCAGCAGGCTGGGACTAGCGGGAGGGCCCTACAATGAGCAGTTCTTC